This entry describes one TCR beta chain. The antigen remains unidentified. It was with 60 Vbeta and 13 Jbeta primers that the PCR ran. The protocol was immunoSEQ multiplex PCR, while the TCRdb copy is restricted to in-frame clones and leaves out a portion. This sample has 130,000 or so clones, with roughly four fifths found just once. The source of the sample is a study of cytomegalovirus exposure and HLA in healthy donors. Germline CDR1 reads MDHEN; CDR2 reads SYDVKM. There are 14 residues in the CDR3. The V gene lost 5 bases and the J gene lost 5 bases, with 12 bases spanning the gap. Study-level findings and limits: Owing to their indistinguishability, certain V segments, notably TRBV6-2 and TRBV6-3, were excluded. Confirmation in vitro established that a few CMV-associated chains were specific for CMV antigens. For presence/absence analyses, sequencing depth was assumed to be roughly uniform across donors.

The source is a woman in her thirties or forties in good health and CMV-seronegative. The sequencing sample was made of PBMCs. V gene TRBV28 combines with J gene TRBJ1-4; TRBD1 might be the D (6 bases). CDR3 protein: CASSVWTANEKLFF. In DNA, the CDR3 is TGTGCCAGCAGTGTCTGGACAGCAAATGAAAAACTGTTTTTT.